This T cell receptor (beta chain) was captured in a study of human CD4 T cells and Enterobacteriaceae (dated by TCRdb to about 2020). V is cut back by 4 bases and J by 2 bases, with 7 bases in the junction unmatched. The CDR3, cysteine through phenylalanine, is 16 amino acids long. The read is trimmed to its CDR3 DNA, 48 bases read in frame from base 1. CDR1 and CDR2 are read off the germline V gene as SGDLS and YYNGEE. About this clone: This receptor's antigen is unknown. Base quality data are lacking; no much larger clone is found one base away.

Deep-level sequencing was performed on ex vivo total memory CD4+ samples, with a detection sensitivity of one cell in 200,000. Genomic DNA was extracted from cell pellets with the QIAamp DNA Micro Kit, and its quantity and purity were checked by spectrophotometry. Amplification of TCR Vbeta CDR3 regions was performed with the immunoSEQ multiplex PCR assay. Sequencing of amplicons was performed on the Illumina HiSeq platform. Each retrieved sequence was 87 nucleotides long and included the CDR3 region. Per the original workflow: A clonotype was defined as a unique productive TCR Vbeta nucleotide sequence, quantified by productive template frequency from ImmunoSEQ Analyzer V3.0. A threshold at the top 5th percentile of each frequency-ranked repertoire was used to define expanded clonotypes. Repertoire overlap was computed as Chao-Jaccard with the R package fossil and visualized by nonmetric multidimensional scaling with the R package MASS. TCRdb took over this immuneACCESS table, retaining in-frame rearrangements with V and J assigned. Such tables are incomplete; in checked studies, under half of the missing clones stem from an unresolved V gene, and the remainder is unexplained. V, J and clone size were drawn from that table, and D and trimming were deduced from the DNA. The sample table contains some 29,000 clones; only one count was recorded for around four fifths of them. The leading ten clones occupy about 1.5% of the sample.

Study-wide findings and limitations: Ex vivo, broadly cross-reactive clonotypes were observed to appear more expanded than specific clonotypes, with 11 of 19 and most of the roughly 34 being found within the top 5%. The reactivity of ex vivo clonotypes was inferred solely by matching the nucleotide sequences of those clonotypes to CFSE-low cultures from the same donors.

Memory CD4+ T cells, defined as all CD4+ cells except CD45RA+CCR7+CD95- naive cells, were FACS-sorted on a FACSAria III to over 95% purity. Blood from healthy donors came from blood donation centers in Switzerland. Positive selection with CD4 and CD14 magnetic microbeads was used to enrich total CD4+ T cells and monocytes. CD8+, CD14+, CD16+, CD56+, CD19+ and CD25-bright cells were excluded prior to sorting. In a couple of blood donors, total memory CD4+ T cells were sequenced directly ex vivo to assess in vivo expansion of bacteria-reactive clonotypes. Ficoll-Paque Plus was used to isolate peripheral blood mononuclear cells from donor blood.

Sequences were obtained from memory CD4+ T cells from blood. This specimen's cell subset or site label, interpreted: total memory CD4 T cells sorted directly ex vivo, unstimulated. This clonotype originated in a human donor in good health. The sequence is built from TRBV9 and TRBJ2-2, and 8 junctional nucleotides match TRBD1. The bases read TGTGCCAGCAGCCCCCGGACAGGGAGCAACACCGGGGAGCTGTTTTTT. This gives the protein CASSPRTGSNTGELFF. With the rest looked up from the reference TRBV9 and TRBJ2-2 genes rather than sequenced, the full variable domain is DSGVTQTPKHLITATGQRVTLRCSPRSGDLSVYWYQQSLDQGLQFLIQYYNGEERAKGNILERFSAQQFPDLHSELNLSSLELGDSALYFCASSPRTGSNTGELFFGEGSRLTVL.